This T cell receptor beta chain originates from a study of metastatic and nonmetastatic thyroid tumors. Study-wide context: The comparison covered peripheral blood and tumor or nodule tissue in malignant and benign thyroid patients.

Until they underwent thyroid surgery, no patient had received any treatment. Findings and caveats of the study: Reports indicated that malignant thyroid tumors showed significantly higher TCR beta diversity than benign nodules did, in blood and tumor.

A word on this clone: The antigen is unknown.

In the original processing: In papillary thyroid cancer, a distant-metastasis classifier was built using CDR3 differences across clinicopathological groups. TCRdb recomputed clones from the PCR reads via MiXCR. These V and J calls are TCRdb output, not the study's own analysis. This table has about 19,000 clones, more than 35% appearing once. The sequence came from a female donor with papillary thyroid cancer or a benign thyroid nodule (not recorded which). Some clones in this sample may be carry-over from other donors' samples. The sample comprised tumor tissue.

The CDR3: CASSLGLQADTQYF. The CDR3 DNA follows: TGTGCCAGCAGCTTGGGACTTCAAGCAGATACGCAGTATTTT. V and J are TRBV7-6 and TRBJ2-3; D is possibly TRBD2 (6 bases). Trimming left V 3 bases short and J 4 bases short, with 11 bases between. The CDR3 has 14 residues. The germline gives CDR1 SGHVS, CDR2 FNYEAQ.